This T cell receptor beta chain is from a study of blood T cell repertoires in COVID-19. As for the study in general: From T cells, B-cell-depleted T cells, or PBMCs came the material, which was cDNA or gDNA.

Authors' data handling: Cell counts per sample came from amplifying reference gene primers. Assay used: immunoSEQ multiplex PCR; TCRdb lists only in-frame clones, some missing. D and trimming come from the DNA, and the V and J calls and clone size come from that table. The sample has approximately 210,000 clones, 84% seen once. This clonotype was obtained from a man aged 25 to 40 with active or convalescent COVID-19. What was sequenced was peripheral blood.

In DNA form, the CDR3 reads TGTGCCAGCAGCCCCCGGACAGGGGGCAACTATGGCTACACCTTC. It codes for CASSPRTGGNYGYTF. V usage is TRBV4-2 and J usage is TRBJ1-2; TRBD1 agrees at 11 bases. The CDR3 length is 15 residues. Germline V gene lookup returns CDR1 LGHNA and CDR2 YNFKEQ. J gave up 2 bases and V 4 bases, and 3 bases lay outside the gene matches.